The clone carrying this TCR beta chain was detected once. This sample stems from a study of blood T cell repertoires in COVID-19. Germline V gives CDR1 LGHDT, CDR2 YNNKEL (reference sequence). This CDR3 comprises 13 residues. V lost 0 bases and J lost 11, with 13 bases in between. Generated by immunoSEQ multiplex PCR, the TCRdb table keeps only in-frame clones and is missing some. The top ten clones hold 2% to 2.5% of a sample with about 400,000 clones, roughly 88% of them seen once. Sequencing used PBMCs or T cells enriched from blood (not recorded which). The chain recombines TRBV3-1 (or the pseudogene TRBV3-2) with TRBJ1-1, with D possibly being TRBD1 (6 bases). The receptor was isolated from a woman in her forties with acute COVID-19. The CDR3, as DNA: TGTGCCAGCAGCCAAGACTTGGGGGCGCGGGCTTTCTTT. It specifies CASSQDLGARAFF.